A single TCR beta chain is shown here with its context. This clone was detected only a few times. This receptor's antigen is unknown. No base qualities exist here, and no much larger clone lies one base off it. This record belongs to a study of control samples from healthy donors and cancer patients (TCRdb year 2020). From the cysteine up to the phenylalanine, the CDR3 has a length of 15 residues. Of the read, only the CDR3 DNA is kept; its 45 bases are in frame from base 1. Per the germline V gene, SGDLS is the CDR1 and YYNGEE is the CDR2. The junction shows trimming of 0 bases on V and 2 bases on J, plus 10 bases between the germline ends. Libraries were made using the immunoSEQ multiplex PCR assay. TCRdb carries this immuneACCESS record with in-frame sequences only. Its versions omit some clonotypes, under half of them owing to an unresolved V gene in the studies checked, with the rest unexplained. The sample contains tens of thousands of clones, approximately 86% of them found a single time. Approximately 15% of the sample lies in the top ten.

The sequenced sample consisted of blood. This receptor chain uses TRBV9 and TRBJ2-3; matching of 6 bases hints at TRBD1 as the D gene. This TCR was recovered from a man aged 55 to 69 in good health. The sequenced DNA: TGTGCCAGCAGCGTAGATACAGGGCACACAGATACGCAGTATTTT. This codes for CASSVDTGHTDTQYF.